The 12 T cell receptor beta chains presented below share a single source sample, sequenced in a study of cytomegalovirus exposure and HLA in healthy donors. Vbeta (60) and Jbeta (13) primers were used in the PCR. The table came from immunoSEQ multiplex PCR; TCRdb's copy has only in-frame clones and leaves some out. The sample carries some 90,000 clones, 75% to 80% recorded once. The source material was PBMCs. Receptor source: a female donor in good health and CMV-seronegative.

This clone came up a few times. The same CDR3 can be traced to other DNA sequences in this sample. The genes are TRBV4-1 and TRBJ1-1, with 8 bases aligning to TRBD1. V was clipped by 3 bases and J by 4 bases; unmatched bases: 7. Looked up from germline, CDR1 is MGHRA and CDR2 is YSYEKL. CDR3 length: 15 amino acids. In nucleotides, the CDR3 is TGCGCCAGCAGCCAGGAGGACAGGGAAGGCACTGAAGCTTTCTTT. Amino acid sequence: CASSQEDREGTEAFF.

DNA of the CDR3: TGCGCCAGCAGCCAAGATCCCAGTTTTGCACAGCCCCAGCATTTT. It specifies CASSQDPSFAQPQHF. This chain links TRBV4-1 with TRBJ1-5; D ambiguous. Looked up from germline, CDR1 is MGHRA and CDR2 is YSYEKL. The V end lost 0 bases, the J end lost 7 bases, and 13 bases lay between the germline ends. The CDR3 contains 15 residues.

The CDR3 region is CAWRPSRGSYNEQFF. CDR3 DNA: TGTGCCTGGAGGCCCTCTCGGGGCTCCTACAATGAGCAGTTCTTC. V and J are TRBV30 and TRBJ2-1; D perhaps matches TRBD2 (5 bases). Trimming cost V 3 bases and J 0 bases, with 12 bases left between them. This CDR3 has 15 amino acids. In germline, CDR1 is GTSNPN, CDR2 SVGIG (reference sequence).

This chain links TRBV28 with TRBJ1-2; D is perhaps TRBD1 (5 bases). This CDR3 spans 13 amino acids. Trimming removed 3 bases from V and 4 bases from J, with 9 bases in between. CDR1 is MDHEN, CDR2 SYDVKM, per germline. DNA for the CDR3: TGTGCCAGCAGTTTTGGACACTCCTATGGCTACACCTTC. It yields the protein CASSFGHSYGYTF.

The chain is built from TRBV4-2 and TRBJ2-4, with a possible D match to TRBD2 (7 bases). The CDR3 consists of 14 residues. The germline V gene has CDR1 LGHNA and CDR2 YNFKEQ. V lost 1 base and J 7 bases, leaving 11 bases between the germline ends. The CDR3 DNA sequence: TGTGCCAGCAGCCAAGGGGGGGGCCCTAACATTCAGTACTTC. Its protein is CASSQGGGPNIQYF.

The CDR3 sequence: CASSLPDSNQPQHF. CDR3 in DNA: TGTGCCAGCAGCTTGCCAGATAGCAATCAGCCCCAGCATTTT. The gene calls are TRBV7-9 and TRBJ1-5, with no clear D. This CDR3 is built from 14 residues. Trimming took 3 bases from V and 0 from J, leaving 6 bases between them. Per the germline V gene, CDR1 is SEHNR and CDR2 is FQNEAQ (reference sequence).

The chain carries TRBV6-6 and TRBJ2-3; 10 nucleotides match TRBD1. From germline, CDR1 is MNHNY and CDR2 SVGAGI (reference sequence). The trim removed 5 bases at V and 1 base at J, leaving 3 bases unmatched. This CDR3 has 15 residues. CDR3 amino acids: CASSRGQGGTDTQYF. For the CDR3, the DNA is TGTGCCAGCAGTCGCGGACAGGGGGGCACAGATACGCAGTATTTT.

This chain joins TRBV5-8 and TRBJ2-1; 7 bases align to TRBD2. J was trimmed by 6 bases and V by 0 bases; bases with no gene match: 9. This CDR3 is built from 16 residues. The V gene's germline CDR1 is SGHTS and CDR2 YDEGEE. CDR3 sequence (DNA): TGTGCCAGCAGCTTGGACCTGGACTGGACTAGCAATGAGCAGTTCTTC. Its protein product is CASSLDLDWTSNEQFF. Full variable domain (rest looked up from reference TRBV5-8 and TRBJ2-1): EAGVTQSPTHLIKTRGQQATLRCSPISGHTSVYWYQQALGLGLQFLLWYDEGEERNRGNFPPRFSGRQFPNYSSELNVNALELEDSALYLCASSLDLDWTSNEQFFGPGTRLTVL.

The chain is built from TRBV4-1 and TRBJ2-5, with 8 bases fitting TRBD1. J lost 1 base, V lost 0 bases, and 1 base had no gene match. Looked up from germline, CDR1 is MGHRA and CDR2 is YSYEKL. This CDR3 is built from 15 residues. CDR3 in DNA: TGCGCCAGCAGCCAAGATGGACAGGGCCAAGAGACCCAGTACTTC. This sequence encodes CASSQDGQGQETQYF.

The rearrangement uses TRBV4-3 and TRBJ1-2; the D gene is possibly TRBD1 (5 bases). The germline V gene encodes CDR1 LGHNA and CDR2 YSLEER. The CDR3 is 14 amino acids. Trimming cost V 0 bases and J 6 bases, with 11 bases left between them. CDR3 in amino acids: CASSQDKGRDGYTF. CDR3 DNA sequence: TGCGCCAGCAGCCAAGATAAGGGGCGCGATGGCTACACCTTC.

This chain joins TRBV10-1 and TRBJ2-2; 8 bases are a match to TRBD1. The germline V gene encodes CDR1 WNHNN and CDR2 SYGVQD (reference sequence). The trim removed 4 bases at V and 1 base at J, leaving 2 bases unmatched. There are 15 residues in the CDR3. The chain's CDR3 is CASSGQGLNTGELFF. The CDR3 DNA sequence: TGCGCCAGCAGTGGACAGGGGCTGAACACCGGGGAGCTGTTTTTT.

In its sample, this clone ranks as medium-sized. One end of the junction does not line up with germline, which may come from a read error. CDR3 DNA sequence: TGTGCCAGCAGCAATCCAGGGGGGAACAGCGGGGAGCTGTTTTTT. Translating it yields CASSNPGGNSGELFF. The rearrangement links TRBV7-9 to TRBJ2-2; D is perhaps TRBD1 (7 bases). From germline, CDR1 is SEHNR and CDR2 FQNEAQ (reference sequence). The CDR3 consists of 15 residues.